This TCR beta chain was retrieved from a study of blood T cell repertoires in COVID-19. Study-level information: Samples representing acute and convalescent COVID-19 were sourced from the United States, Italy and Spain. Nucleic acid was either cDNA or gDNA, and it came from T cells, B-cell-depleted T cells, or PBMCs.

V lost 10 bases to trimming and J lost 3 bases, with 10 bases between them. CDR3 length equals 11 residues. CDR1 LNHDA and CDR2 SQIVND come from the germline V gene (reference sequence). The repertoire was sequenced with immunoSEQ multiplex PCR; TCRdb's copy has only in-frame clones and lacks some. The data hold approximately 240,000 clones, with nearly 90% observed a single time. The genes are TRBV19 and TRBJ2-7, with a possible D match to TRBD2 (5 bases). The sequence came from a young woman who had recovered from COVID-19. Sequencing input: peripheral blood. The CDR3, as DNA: TGTGCCACAAAAGAGGGCTACGAGCAGTACTTC. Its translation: CATKEGYEQYF.